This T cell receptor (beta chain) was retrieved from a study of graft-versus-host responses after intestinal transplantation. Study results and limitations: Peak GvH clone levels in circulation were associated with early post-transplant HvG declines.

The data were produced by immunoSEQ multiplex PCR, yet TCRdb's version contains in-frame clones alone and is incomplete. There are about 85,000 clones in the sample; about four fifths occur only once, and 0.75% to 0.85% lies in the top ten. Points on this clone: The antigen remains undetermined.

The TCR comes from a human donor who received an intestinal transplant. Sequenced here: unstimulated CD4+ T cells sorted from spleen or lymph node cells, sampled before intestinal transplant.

The CDR3 DNA reads as TGCGCCAGCAGCCCCGGACAGGGCCCCTACGAGCAGTACTTC. Translating gives CASSPGQGPYEQYF. The rearrangement links TRBV5-1 to TRBJ2-7; 8 bases are shared with TRBD1. Germline-derived CDR1 and CDR2 are SGHRS and YFSETQ. The CDR3 is made up of 14 amino acids. Trimming at V came to 4 bases and at J to 2 bases, leaving 5 bases not matched to a gene.